The next 30 T cell receptor beta chains were all read from a single sample in a study of early T cells in non-severe SARS-CoV-2 infection. A single record per CDR3 protein comes from TCRdb applying MiXCR to the 5' RACE reads. The table shows tens of thousands of distinct CDR3 sequences, with under 15% occurring only once. The specimen sequenced was whole blood. Receptors originate from an adult who was a healthcare worker with PCR-confirmed SARS-CoV-2 infection or an uninfected control (not recorded which).

In its sample, this clonotype was seen many times. The V and J genes are TRBV7-8 and TRBJ1-6; D unclear. V shed 4 bases and J shed 0 bases, with 10 bases lying between them. This CDR3 contains 16 residues. Germline V lookup: CDR1 SGHVS, CDR2 FQNEAQ. The CDR3 nucleotides read TGTGCCAGCAGCTCCGCTATGCGCTCCTATAATTCACCCCTCCACTTT. Translating gives CASSSAMRSYNSPLHF.

This clonotype showed up just once. This clone may be a read error of a much larger clone one base away. V is TRBV7-8 and J is TRBJ1-2, with D uncertain. The CDR3 spans 13 residues. CDR1 SGHVS and CDR2 FQNEAQ come from the germline V gene. CDR3 sequence (DNA): TGTGCCGGCAGCTTAAACTCTAACTATGGCTACACCTTC. Residues: CAGSLNSNYGYTF.

This clonotype turned up a few times. This chain links TRBV3-1 with TRBJ2-7; D unresolved. This CDR3 has 12 amino acids. Germline CDR1 LGHDT, CDR2 YNNKEL (reference sequence). Trimming pared 1 base from V and 3 bases from J, leaving 4 bases between. The chain's CDR3 is CASSQVYYEQYF. For the CDR3, the DNA is TGTGCCAGCAGCCAAGTGTACTACGAGCAGTACTTC.

This clonotype has just a few counts. The V gene is TRBV21-1, the J gene TRBJ2-7; the D call in the table, TRBD1, was not verified against the DNA. TRBV21-1 is classified as a pseudogene. This CDR3 has 13 amino acids. CDR3 protein: CASSYRAPYEQYF. Here the CDR3 DNA reads TGTGCCAGCAGCTACAGGGCTCCCTACGAGCAGTACTTC.

At least ten counts were recorded for this clonotype. At one of its ends the junction is not consistent with the germline gene, which may arise from a read error. V is TRBV29-1 and J is TRBJ1-4; the D gene is possibly TRBD1 (5 bases). Germline V gene sequence: CDR1 SQVTM, CDR2 ANQGSEA. CDR3 length: 13 residues. Here the CDR3 DNA reads TGCAGCGTCGAAGGGGAGGAGGATGAAAAACTGTTTTTT. This sequence encodes CSVEGEEDEKLFF.

This clonotype showed up many times. The rearrangement joins TRBV12-5 to TRBJ2-7, with 12 bases aligning to TRBD2. The ends lost 5 bases at V and 4 bases at J; junction bases unmatched: 6. CDR1 is LGHNT, CDR2 FRNRAP, per germline. The length of the CDR3 is 15 residues. The CDR3 region has the DNA TGTGCTAGTGGTCCTGGACTAGCGGGGAGGTACGAGCAGTACTTC. Its translation is CASGPGLAGRYEQYF.

This clonotype was recorded at least ten times. The chain uses TRBV6-6 and TRBJ2-7; tentatively, D is TRBD1 (5 bases). The V end lost 7 bases, the J end lost 7 bases, and 8 bases lay between the germline ends. Germline CDR1 reads MNHNY; CDR2 reads SVGAGI (reference sequence). The CDR3 spans 10 residues. As DNA, the CDR3 is TGTGCCAGCATGCAGGGAGAGCAGTACTTC. As protein: CASMQGEQYF.

This rearrangement joins TRBV19 to TRBJ2-7; tentatively, D is TRBD1 (5 bases). CDR3 size: 14 residues. CDR1 and CDR2 (germline): LNHDA, SQIVND (reference sequence). Trimming took off 3 bases at V and 5 bases at J, with 14 bases between the two ends. The CDR3 loop is CASSISDSRDEQYF. The CDR3 region has the DNA TGTGCCAGTAGTATCTCAGACAGTCGGGACGAGCAGTACTTC.

The genes are TRBV19 and TRBJ2-1; 8 nucleotides agree with TRBD1. Germline V CDR1 and CDR2: LNHDA, SQIVND (reference sequence). The CDR3 extends over 14 amino acids. The V and J ends lost 9 bases and 5 bases, in that order; junction bases with no gene match: 9. The CDR3 protein is CASRPGQENNEQFF. Here the CDR3 DNA reads TGTGCCAGCCGTCCGGGACAGGAAAACAATGAGCAGTTCTTC.

Many counts were recorded for this clonotype. The V call is TRBV3-1, the J call TRBJ2-3; 9 bases fit TRBD1. The CDR3 is made up of 16 amino acids. In germline, CDR1 is LGHDT, CDR2 YNNKEL (reference sequence). After removal of 5 bases from V and 3 bases from J, the junction contained 9 bases not matched to a gene. The DNA of the CDR3 is TGTGCCAGCAGCTTCGACGGGGACAGGGCGACAGATACGCAGTATTTT. It specifies CASSFDGDRATDTQYF.

This clonotype was counted at least ten times. The rearrangement uses TRBV18 and TRBJ2-7; D possibly matches TRBD1 or TRBD2 (6 bases each). Trimming took off 6 bases at V and 3 bases at J, with 18 bases between the two ends. CDR1 and CDR2 from the germline V gene are KGHSH and LQKENI. This CDR3 comprises 15 residues. Here the CDR3 DNA reads TGTGCCAGCTCGGACCGAGGGGGGTCATACTACGAGCAGTACTTC. It is translated as CASSDRGGSYYEQYF. Drawing the rest from reference TRBV18 and TRBJ2-7, the complete variable domain is NAGVMQNPRHLVRRRGQEARLRCSPMKGHSHVYWYRQLPEEGLKFMVYLQKENIIDESGMPKERFSAEFPKEGPSILRIQQVVRGDSAAYFCASSDRGGSYYEQYFGPGTRLTVT.

This clonotype was detected many times. V usage is TRBV7-9 and J usage is TRBJ1-1; D is possibly TRBD1 (5 bases). Germline CDR1 is SEHNR and CDR2 is FQNEAQ (reference sequence). V lost 5 bases, J lost 5 bases, and 18 bases lay in between. The CDR3 contains 15 residues. This chain's CDR3 is CASSPNPGGRTEAFF. CDR3 DNA: TGTGCCAGCAGCCCTAACCCTGGGGGTAGGACTGAAGCTTTCTTT.

This rearrangement joins TRBV2 to TRBJ1-1; 9 positions match TRBD1. Germline V gene lookup returns CDR1 SNHLY and CDR2 FYNNEI. Trimming at V came to 6 bases and at J to 3 bases, leaving 2 bases not matched to a gene. The CDR3 spans 13 residues. The CDR3 region is CASRTGGYTEAFF. CDR3 DNA sequence: TGTGCCAGCAGAACAGGGGGCTACACTGAAGCTTTCTTT. The full variable domain, in which reference TRBV2 and TRBJ1-1 provide the parts outside the CDR3, is EPEVTQTPSHQVTQMGQEVILRCVPISNHLYFYWYRQILGQKVEFLVSFYNNEISEKSEIFDDQFSVERPDGSNFTLKIRSTKLEDSAMYFCASRTGGYTEAFFGQGTRLTVV.

There are many counts of this clonotype. This chain links TRBV2 with TRBJ2-7; no reliable D call. The CDR3 covers 12 residues. Germline-derived CDR1 and CDR2 are SNHLY and FYNNEI. Trimming took off 4 bases at V and 2 bases at J, with 6 bases between the two ends. For the CDR3, the DNA is TGTGCCAGCAGTGTCCGCCCCTACGAGCAGTACTTC. This codes for CASSVRPYEQYF.

This clonotype has a count of ten or more. The chain is built from TRBV20-1 and TRBJ1-5, with a weak D call TRBD1 (5 bases). The CDR3 is 14 amino acids. Germline assignment: CDR1 DFQATT and CDR2 SNEGSKA (reference sequence). Trimming stripped 0 bases from V and 5 bases from J, with 11 bases between. Written as DNA, the CDR3 is TGCAGTGCTAGAGAAGCGGGCAGGGATCAGCCCCAGCATTTT. Translating gives CSAREAGRDQPQHF.

This clonotype was counted at least ten times. V gene TRBV12-3 or TRBV12-4 combines with J gene TRBJ2-1, with 11 bases aligning to TRBD2. This CDR3 contains 16 residues. V dropped 3 bases and J dropped 4; count of bases not matched to a gene: 5. CDR3 sequence (DNA): TGTGCCAGCAGTTTTGTAGCGGGGGGGCGGTACAATGAGCAGTTCTTC. Protein sequence: CASSFVAGGRYNEQFF.

In this sample, this clonotype turned up a few times. CDR3 coding DNA: TGCAGTGCTAAGAGCGGGGGCGCCTCAGATACGCAGTATTTT. It codes for CSAKSGGASDTQYF. V is TRBV20-1 and J is TRBJ2-3; 8 bases fit TRBD2. Germline values: CDR1 DFQATT, CDR2 SNEGSKA (reference sequence). Trimming at V came to 4 bases and at J to 4 bases, leaving 7 bases not matched to a gene. The CDR3 runs 14 residues.

This clonotype was observed at least ten times. This chain uses TRBV18 with TRBJ1-2, with 8 bases matching TRBD1. The CDR3 extends over 14 amino acids. Germline V gene data show CDR1 as KGHSH and CDR2 as LQKENI. Trimming at V came to 3 bases and at J to 5 bases, leaving 5 bases not matched to a gene. CDR3 sequence (DNA): TGTGCCAGCTCACCGACAGGGGCCAAGTATGGCTACACCTTC. Amino acids: CASSPTGAKYGYTF.

This clonotype was recorded at least ten times. The chain combines TRBV11-2 with TRBJ2-7, with D unclear. Per the germline V gene, CDR1 is SGHAT and CDR2 is FQNNGV. The V gene lost 4 bases and the J gene lost 0 bases, with 4 bases spanning the gap. CDR3 length equals 12 residues. The CDR3 DNA reads TGTGCCAGCAGCTCTCGCTCCTACGAGCAGTACTTC. This sequence encodes CASSSRSYEQYF.

At least ten counts were recorded for this clonotype. Here the CDR3 DNA reads TGTGCCAGCAGTTTATCGGGGACAGGACTCTCCTACAATGAGCAGTTCTTC. The encoded protein is CASSLSGTGLSYNEQFF. This chain uses TRBV27 with TRBJ2-1; 8 nucleotides line up with TRBD1. With V trimmed by 0 bases and J by 0 bases, 4 bases remained unmatched. There are 17 residues in the CDR3. Germline loops: CDR1 MNHEY, CDR2 SMNVEV (reference sequence).

This clonotype has more than one count but fewer than ten. This chain uses TRBV6-5 with TRBJ1-1, with D unclear. Looked up from germline, CDR1 is MNHEY and CDR2 is SVGAGI. This CDR3 is 11 amino acids long. V gave up 5 bases and J gave up 5 bases, with 6 bases separating them. The CDR3 sequence is CASSVGTEAFF. The CDR3 DNA follows: TGTGCCAGCAGTGTGGGAACTGAAGCTTTCTTT.

This clonotype has ten or more counts. The gene calls are TRBV7-2 and TRBJ2-6, with D hard to call. The V end lost 3 bases, the J end lost 1 base, and 13 bases lay between the germline ends. CDR1 and CDR2 (germline): SGHTA, FQGNSA. CDR3 length: 17 amino acids. The CDR3 spells CASSFGPSRSGANVLTF. In DNA, the CDR3 is TGTGCCAGCAGCTTCGGACCGAGCCGGTCTGGGGCCAACGTCCTGACTTTC.

This clonotype was counted ten times or more. V usage is TRBV7-6 and J usage is TRBJ2-5; D tentatively fits TRBD1 or TRBD2 (5 bases each). Per the germline V gene, CDR1 is SGHVS and CDR2 is FNYEAQ. This CDR3 comprises 13 residues. With 1 base removed from V and 5 bases from J, the gap between germline ends came to 8 bases. The CDR3 reads CASSLGGVETQYF. The CDR3 DNA reads TGTGCCAGCAGCTTAGGAGGGGTGGAGACCCAGTACTTC.

This clonotype was counted a few times. V and J are TRBV18 and TRBJ1-5; 12 nucleotides agree with TRBD1. CDR3 length: 15 residues. V shed 3 bases, J shed 7 bases, and the junction held 4 bases outside the gene matches. Germline CDR1 and CDR2: KGHSH and LQKENI. The chain's CDR3 is CASSPGTGGWQPQHF. CDR3 DNA: TGTGCCAGCTCACCTGGGACAGGGGGCTGGCAGCCCCAGCATTTT. Full variable domain (outside the CDR3, taken from reference TRBV18 and TRBJ1-5): NAGVMQNPRHLVRRRGQEARLRCSPMKGHSHVYWYRQLPEEGLKFMVYLQKENIIDESGMPKERFSAEFPKEGPSILRIQQVVRGDSAAYFCASSPGTGGWQPQHFGDGTRLSIL.

This clonotype was seen repeatedly, ten times or more. The chain links TRBV10-3 to TRBJ2-1; 11 bases map to TRBD1. The germline CDR1 and CDR2 sequences are ENHRY and SYGVKD. V lost 0 bases to trimming and J lost 6 bases; unmatched junction nucleotides: 10. This CDR3 comprises 18 residues. CDR3 protein: CAISESRNKGTGGNEQFF. The DNA for the CDR3 is TGTGCCATCAGTGAGTCACGGAACAAAGGGACAGGGGGCAATGAGCAGTTCTTC.

This clonotype is a singleton in its sample. This may come from a read error, since a much larger clone is one base off. This rearrangement joins TRBV9 to TRBJ1-6, with 8 bases identical to TRBD1. This CDR3 is 15 amino acids long. CDR1 and CDR2 (germline): SGDLS, YYNGEE. The CDR3 nucleotides are TGTGACAGCAGCCCAGGACAGGGTAGTAATTCACCCCTCCACTTT. This sequence encodes CDSSPGQGSNSPLHF.

Notes on this clonotype: A much larger clone sits a single nucleotide away, making a read error possible. The chain is built from TRBV20-1 and TRBJ2-7; D ambiguous. CDR1 and CDR2 from the germline V gene are DFQATT and SNEGSKA (reference sequence). V lost 1 base and J lost 3, with 16 bases in between. This CDR3 is 15 amino acids long. For the CDR3, the DNA is TGCAGTGCTAGAGGAGTGGCCACCGGAGTCTACGAGCAGTACTTC. The encoded protein is CSARGVATGVYEQYF.

This clonotype was observed many times. CDR3 in DNA: TGCGCCAGCAGCCAAGAGGGAAGGGCACGGGGTGGCTACACCTTC. This translates into CASSQEGRARGGYTF. The rearrangement uses TRBV4-3 and TRBJ1-2, with D unclear. Germline CDR1 LGHNA, CDR2 YSLEER. This CDR3 region has 15 residues. V lost 0 bases and J 7 bases, leaving 15 bases between the germline ends.

The sample holds many counts of this clonotype. V is TRBV5-4 and J is TRBJ2-3; D uncertain. The CDR3 extends over 15 amino acids. Trimming shortened V by 4 bases and J by 3 bases, and 15 bases separated the two germline ends. The germline CDR1 and CDR2 sequences are SGHNT and YYREEE (reference sequence). CDR3 sequence reads: CASSVDSLETDTQYF. The CDR3 bases are TGTGCCAGCAGCGTTGATAGTTTGGAGACAGATACGCAGTATTTT. The complete variable domain, with remaining parts taken from reference TRBV5-4 and TRBJ2-3, reads ETGVTQSPTHLIKTRGQQVTLRCSSQSGHNTVSWYQQALGQGPQFIFQYYREEENGRGNFPPRFSGLQFPNYSSELNVNALELDDSALYLCASSVDSLETDTQYFGPGTRLTVL.

This clonotype showed up many times. The rearrangement joins TRBV5-4 to TRBJ2-3, with D uncertain. CDR3 length equals 12 residues. Germline V gene sequence: CDR1 SGHNT, CDR2 YYREEE (reference sequence). Trimming cost V 0 bases and J 4 bases, with 3 bases left between them. Here the CDR3 reads CASSLEADTQYF. In nucleotides, the CDR3 is TGTGCCAGCAGCTTGGAAGCAGATACGCAGTATTTT.